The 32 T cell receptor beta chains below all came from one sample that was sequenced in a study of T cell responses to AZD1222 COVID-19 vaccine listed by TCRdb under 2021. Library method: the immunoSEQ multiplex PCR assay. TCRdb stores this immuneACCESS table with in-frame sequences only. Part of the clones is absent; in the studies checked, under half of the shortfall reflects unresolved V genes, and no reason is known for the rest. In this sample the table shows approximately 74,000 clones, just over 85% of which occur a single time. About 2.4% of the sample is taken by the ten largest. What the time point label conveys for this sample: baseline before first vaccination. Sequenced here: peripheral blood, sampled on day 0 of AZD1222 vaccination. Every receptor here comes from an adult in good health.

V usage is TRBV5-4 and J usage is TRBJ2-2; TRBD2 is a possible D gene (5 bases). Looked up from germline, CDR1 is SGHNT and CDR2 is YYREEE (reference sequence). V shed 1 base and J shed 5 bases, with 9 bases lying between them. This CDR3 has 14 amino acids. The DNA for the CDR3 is TGTGCCAGCAGCTTGTCTCGGGGAACCGGGGAGCTGTTTTTT. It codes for CASSLSRGTGELFF.

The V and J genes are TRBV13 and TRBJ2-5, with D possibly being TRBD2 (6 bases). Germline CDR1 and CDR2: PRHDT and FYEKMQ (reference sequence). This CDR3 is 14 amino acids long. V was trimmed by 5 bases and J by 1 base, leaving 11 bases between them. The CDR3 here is CASSSPTSQETQYF. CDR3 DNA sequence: TGTGCCAGCAGCAGCCCGACTAGCCAAGAGACCCAGTACTTC.

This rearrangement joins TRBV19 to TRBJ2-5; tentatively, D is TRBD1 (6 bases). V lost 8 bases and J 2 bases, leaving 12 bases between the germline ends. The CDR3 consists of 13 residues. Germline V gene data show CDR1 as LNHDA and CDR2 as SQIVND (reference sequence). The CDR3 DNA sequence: TGTGCCAGTCGGGACACTACGCAAGAGACCCAGTACTTC. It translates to CASRDTTQETQYF.

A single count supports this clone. This CDR3 is CASSDRSSGNTIYF. Here the CDR3 DNA reads TGTGCCAGCAGTGACCGTAGCTCTGGAAACACCATATATTTT. The rearrangement links TRBV25-1 to TRBJ1-3; D remains unclear. The V gene lost 3 bases and the J gene lost 0 bases, with 6 bases spanning the gap. The CDR3 is 14 amino acids. Germline V gives CDR1 MGHDK, CDR2 SYGVNS.

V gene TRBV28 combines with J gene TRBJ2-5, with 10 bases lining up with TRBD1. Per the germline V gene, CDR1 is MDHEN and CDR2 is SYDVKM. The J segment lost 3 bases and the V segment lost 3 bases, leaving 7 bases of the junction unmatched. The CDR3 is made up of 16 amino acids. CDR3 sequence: CASSFRDRGSEETQYF. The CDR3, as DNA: TGTGCCAGCAGTTTCCGGGACAGGGGCTCCGAAGAGACCCAGTACTTC.

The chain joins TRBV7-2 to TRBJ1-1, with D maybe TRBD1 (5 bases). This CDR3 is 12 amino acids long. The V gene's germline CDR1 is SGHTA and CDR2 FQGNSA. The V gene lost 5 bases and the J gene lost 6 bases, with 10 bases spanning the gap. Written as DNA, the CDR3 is TGTGCCAGCAGCCGCGAAGGGGCTGAAGCTTTCTTT. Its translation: CASSREGAEAFF.

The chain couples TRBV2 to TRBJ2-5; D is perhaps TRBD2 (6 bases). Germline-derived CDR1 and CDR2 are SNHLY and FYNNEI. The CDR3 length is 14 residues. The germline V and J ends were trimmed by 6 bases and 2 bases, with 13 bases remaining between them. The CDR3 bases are TGTGCCAGCAGGGAGGGTCGGGGGCAAGAGACCCAGTACTTC. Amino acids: CASREGRGQETQYF.

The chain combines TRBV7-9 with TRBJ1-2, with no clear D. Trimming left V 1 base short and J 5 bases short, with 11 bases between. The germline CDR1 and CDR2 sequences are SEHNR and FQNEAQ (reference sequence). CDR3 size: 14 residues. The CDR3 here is CASSLGHEGYGYTF. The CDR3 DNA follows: TGTGCCAGCAGCTTAGGGCATGAGGGTTATGGCTACACCTTC.

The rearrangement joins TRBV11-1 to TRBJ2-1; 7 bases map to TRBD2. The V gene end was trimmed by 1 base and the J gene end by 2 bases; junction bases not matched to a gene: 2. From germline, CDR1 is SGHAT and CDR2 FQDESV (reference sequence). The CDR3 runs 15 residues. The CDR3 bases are TGTGCCAGCAGCTTAGGACTAGCTGCCTACAATGAGCAGTTCTTC. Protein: CASSLGLAAYNEQFF.

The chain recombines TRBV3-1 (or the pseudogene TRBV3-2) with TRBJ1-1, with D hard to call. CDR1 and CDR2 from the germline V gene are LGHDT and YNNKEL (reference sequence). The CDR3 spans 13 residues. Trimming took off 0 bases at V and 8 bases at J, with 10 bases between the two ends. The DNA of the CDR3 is TGTGCCAGCAGCCAAGATAAAAGAACGGAAGCTTTCTTT. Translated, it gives CASSQDKRTEAFF.

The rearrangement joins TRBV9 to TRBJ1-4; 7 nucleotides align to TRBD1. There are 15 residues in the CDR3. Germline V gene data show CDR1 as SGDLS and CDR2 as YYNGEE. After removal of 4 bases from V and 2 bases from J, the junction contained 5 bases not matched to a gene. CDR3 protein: CASSSLTGTNEKLFF. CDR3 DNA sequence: TGTGCCAGCAGCTCCCTGACAGGGACTAATGAAAAACTGTTTTTT.

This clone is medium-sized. The CDR3 protein is CASSVATDTQYF. DNA for the CDR3: TGTGCCAGCAGCGTAGCCACAGATACGCAGTATTTT. This chain joins TRBV9 and TRBJ2-3; D unresolved. Germline values: CDR1 SGDLS, CDR2 YYNGEE. The ends were cut back, 0 bases at V and 2 bases at J, with 1 base in the middle. CDR3 length: 12 amino acids.

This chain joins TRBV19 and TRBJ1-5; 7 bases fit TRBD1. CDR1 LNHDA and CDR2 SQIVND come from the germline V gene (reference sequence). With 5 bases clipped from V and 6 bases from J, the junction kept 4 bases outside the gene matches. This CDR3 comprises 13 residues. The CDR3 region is CASSLDRLQPQHF. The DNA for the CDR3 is TGTGCCAGTAGTTTGGACAGGCTTCAGCCCCAGCATTTT.

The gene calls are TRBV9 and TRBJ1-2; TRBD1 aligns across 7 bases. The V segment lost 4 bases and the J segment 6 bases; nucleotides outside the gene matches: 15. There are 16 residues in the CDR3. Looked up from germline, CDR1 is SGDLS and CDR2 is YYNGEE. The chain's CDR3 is CASSPRPRTGGDGYTF. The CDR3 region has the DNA TGTGCCAGCAGCCCGCGGCCCCGGACAGGTGGAGATGGCTACACCTTC.

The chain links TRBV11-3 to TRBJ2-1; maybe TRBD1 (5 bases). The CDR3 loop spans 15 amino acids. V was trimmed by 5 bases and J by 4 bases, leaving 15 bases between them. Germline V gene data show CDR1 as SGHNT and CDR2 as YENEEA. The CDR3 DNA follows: TGTGCCAGCAGCCTCGGACATGGCTCTTACAATGAGCAGTTCTTC. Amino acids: CASSLGHGSYNEQFF.

The CDR3 DNA follows: TGCGCCAGCAGCACAGGGACGGGGAACACTGAAGCTTTCTTT. Translated: CASSTGTGNTEAFF. V and J are TRBV4-3 and TRBJ1-1; possibly TRBD1 for D (6 bases). Trimming cost V 5 bases and J 1 base, with 11 bases left between them. Looked up from germline, CDR1 is LGHNA and CDR2 is YSLEER. The CDR3 extends over 14 amino acids.

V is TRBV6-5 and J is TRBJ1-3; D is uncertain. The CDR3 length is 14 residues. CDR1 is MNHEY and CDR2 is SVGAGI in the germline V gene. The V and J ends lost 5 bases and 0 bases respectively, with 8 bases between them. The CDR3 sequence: CASSRSTSGNTIYF. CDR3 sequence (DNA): TGTGCCAGCAGTAGATCCACCTCTGGAAACACCATATATTTT.

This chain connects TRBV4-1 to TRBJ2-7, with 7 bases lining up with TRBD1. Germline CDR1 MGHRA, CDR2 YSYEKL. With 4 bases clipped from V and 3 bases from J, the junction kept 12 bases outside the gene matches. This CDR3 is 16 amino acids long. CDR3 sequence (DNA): TGCGCCAGCAGCCGCGAAGACAGGGAAGGGCTCTACGAGCAGTACTTC. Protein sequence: CASSREDREGLYEQYF.

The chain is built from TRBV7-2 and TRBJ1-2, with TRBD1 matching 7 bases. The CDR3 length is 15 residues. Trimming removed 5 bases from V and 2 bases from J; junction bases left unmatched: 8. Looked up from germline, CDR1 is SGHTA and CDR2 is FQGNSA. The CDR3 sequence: CASSPTGQENYGYTF. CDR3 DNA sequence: TGTGCCAGCAGCCCGACAGGGCAGGAGAACTATGGCTACACCTTC.

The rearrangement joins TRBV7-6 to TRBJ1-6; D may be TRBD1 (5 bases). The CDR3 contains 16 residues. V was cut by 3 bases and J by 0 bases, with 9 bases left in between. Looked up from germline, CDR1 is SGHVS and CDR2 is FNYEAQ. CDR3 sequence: CASSLGPNSYNSPLHF. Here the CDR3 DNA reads TGTGCCAGCAGCTTGGGGCCAAACTCCTATAATTCACCCCTCCACTTT.

The CDR3 region has the DNA TGTGCCAGCAGCCGCCGGACAGGAAGTGGATCACCCCTCCACTTT. Residues: CASSRRTGSGSPLHF. The rearrangement uses TRBV3-1 (or the pseudogene TRBV3-2) and TRBJ1-6, with TRBD1 matching 7 bases. The length of the CDR3 is 15 residues. Germline V lookup: CDR1 LGHDT, CDR2 YNNKEL (reference sequence). V gave up 4 bases and J gave up 10 bases; unmatched junction bases: 10.

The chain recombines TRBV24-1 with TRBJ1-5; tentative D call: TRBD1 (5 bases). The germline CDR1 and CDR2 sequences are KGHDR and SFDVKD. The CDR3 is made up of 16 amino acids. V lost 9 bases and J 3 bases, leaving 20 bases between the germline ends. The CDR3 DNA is TGTGCCACCGCCTCCGGGACTCAGGGTGCCAATCAGCCCCAGCATTTT. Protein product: CATASGTQGANQPQHF.

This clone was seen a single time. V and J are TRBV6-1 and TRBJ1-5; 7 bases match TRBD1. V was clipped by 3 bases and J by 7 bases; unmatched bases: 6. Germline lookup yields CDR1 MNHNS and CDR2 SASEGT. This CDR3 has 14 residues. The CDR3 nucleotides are TGTGCCAGCAGTGAGACAGGGCGCGGACAGCCCCAGCATTTT. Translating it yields CASSETGRGQPQHF.

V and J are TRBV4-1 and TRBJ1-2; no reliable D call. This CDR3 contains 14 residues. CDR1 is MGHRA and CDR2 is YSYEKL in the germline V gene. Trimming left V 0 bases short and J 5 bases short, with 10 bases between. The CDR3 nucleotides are TGCGCCAGCAGCCAAGATTCGTCAGGATATGGCTACACCTTC. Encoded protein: CASSQDSSGYGYTF.

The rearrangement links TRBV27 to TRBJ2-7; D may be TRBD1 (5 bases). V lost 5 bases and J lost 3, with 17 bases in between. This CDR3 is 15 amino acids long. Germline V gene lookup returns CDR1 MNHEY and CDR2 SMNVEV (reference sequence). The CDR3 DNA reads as TGTGCCAGCAGTCTGTTTCAGGGTTTATTCTACGAGCAGTACTTC. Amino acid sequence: CASSLFQGLFYEQYF.

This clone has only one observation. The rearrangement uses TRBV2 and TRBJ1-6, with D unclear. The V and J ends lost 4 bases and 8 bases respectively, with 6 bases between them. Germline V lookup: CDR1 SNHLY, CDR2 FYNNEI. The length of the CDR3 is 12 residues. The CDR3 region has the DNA TGTGCCAGCAGTGTTCGGGATTCACCCCTCCACTTT. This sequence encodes CASSVRDSPLHF.

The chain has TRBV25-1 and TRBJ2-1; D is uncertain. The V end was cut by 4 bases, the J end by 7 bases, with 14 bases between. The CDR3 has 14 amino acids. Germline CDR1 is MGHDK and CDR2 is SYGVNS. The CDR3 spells CASSVSLGLNEQFF. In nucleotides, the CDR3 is TGTGCCAGCAGTGTGTCTCTCGGGCTAAATGAGCAGTTCTTC.

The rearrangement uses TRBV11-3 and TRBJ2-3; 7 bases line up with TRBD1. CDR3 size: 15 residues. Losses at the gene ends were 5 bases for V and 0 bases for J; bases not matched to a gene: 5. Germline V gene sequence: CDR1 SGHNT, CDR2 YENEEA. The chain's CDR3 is CASSPRDSSTDTQYF. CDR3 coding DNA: TGTGCCAGCAGCCCTAGGGACAGCAGCACAGATACGCAGTATTTT.

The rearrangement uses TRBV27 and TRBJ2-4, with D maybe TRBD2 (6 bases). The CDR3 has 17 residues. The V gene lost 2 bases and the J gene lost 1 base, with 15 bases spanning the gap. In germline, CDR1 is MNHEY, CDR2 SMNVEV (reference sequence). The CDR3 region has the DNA TGTGCCAGCAGTTTACATACTAGCTCAGCTGCCAAAAACATTCAGTACTTC. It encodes CASSLHTSSAAKNIQYF.

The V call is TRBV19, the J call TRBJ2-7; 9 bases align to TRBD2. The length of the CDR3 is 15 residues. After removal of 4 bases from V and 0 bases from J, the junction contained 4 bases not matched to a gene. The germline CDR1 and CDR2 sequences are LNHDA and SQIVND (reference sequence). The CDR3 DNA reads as TGTGCCAGTAGTAGGAGCGGGGGGCCCTCCTACGAGCAGTACTTC. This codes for CASSRSGGPSYEQYF.

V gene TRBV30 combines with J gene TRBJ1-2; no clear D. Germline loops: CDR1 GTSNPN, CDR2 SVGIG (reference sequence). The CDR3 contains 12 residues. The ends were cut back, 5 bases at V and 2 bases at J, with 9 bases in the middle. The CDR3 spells CAWEGPNYGYTF. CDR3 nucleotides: TGTGCCTGGGAGGGCCCAAACTATGGCTACACCTTC.

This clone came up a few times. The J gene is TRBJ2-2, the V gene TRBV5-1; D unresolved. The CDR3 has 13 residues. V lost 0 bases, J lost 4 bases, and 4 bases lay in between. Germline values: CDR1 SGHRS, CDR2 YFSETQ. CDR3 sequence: CASSLDGTGELFF. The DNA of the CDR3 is TGCGCCAGCAGCTTGGATGGCACCGGGGAGCTGTTTTTT.